The next 24 T cell receptor beta chains were all read from a single sample in a study of blood T cell repertoires in COVID-19. This table comes from immunoSEQ multiplex PCR, and its TCRdb copy is limited to in-frame clones, with some not included. The table shows 450,000 to 500,000 clones, with roughly 85% occurring only once. The sequencing sample was made of peripheral blood. The receptor source for this set is a human donor in a cohort sampled during active COVID-19.

The rearrangement links TRBV9 to TRBJ2-3, with D unclear. The V gene lost 1 base and the J gene lost 2 bases, with 11 bases spanning the gap. This CDR3 has 15 amino acids. Germline V gives CDR1 SGDLS, CDR2 YYNGEE. This CDR3 reads CASSVQEFDTDTQYF. The DNA of the CDR3 is TGTGCCAGCAGCGTACAGGAATTTGACACAGATACGCAGTATTTT.

The chain recombines TRBV5-1 with TRBJ2-2, with TRBD2 identical over 10 bases. The CDR3 is 15 amino acids. Germline-derived CDR1 and CDR2 are SGHRS and YFSETQ. V gave up 1 base and J gave up 6 bases; unmatched junction bases: 3. This chain's CDR3 is CASSLQREGPGELFF. The CDR3 nucleotides read TGCGCCAGCAGCTTGCAGCGGGAGGGCCCCGGGGAGCTGTTTTTT.

This clone was seen only a few times. This chain uses TRBV9 with TRBJ2-1; 7 bases match TRBD2. The V and J ends lost 4 bases and 4 bases, in that order; junction bases with no gene match: 8. Germline V gene sequence: CDR1 SGDLS, CDR2 YYNGEE. The CDR3 contains 15 residues. The DNA of the CDR3 is TGTGCCAGCAGCTCCTCTAGCGGAGCGTACAATGAGCAGTTCTTC. The encoded protein is CASSSSSGAYNEQFF.

CDR3 region: CASSLDPGGYYEQYF. CDR3 DNA: TGCGCCAGCAGCTTGGACCCGGGGGGATACTACGAGCAGTACTTC. V is TRBV5-1 and J is TRBJ2-7, with 7 bases that match TRBD2. CDR1 SGHRS and CDR2 YFSETQ come from the germline V gene. With V trimmed by 0 bases and J by 3 bases, 6 bases remained unmatched. This CDR3 spans 15 amino acids.

This chain connects TRBV28 to TRBJ2-7, with 8 bases fitting TRBD1. J was trimmed by 5 bases and V by 6 bases; bases with no gene match: 12. This CDR3 has 15 residues. Germline CDR1 MDHEN, CDR2 SYDVKM. Written as DNA, the CDR3 is TGTGCCAGCAGCTATACAACACCGGGACAGGACGAGCAGTACTTC. Translated, it gives CASSYTTPGQDEQYF.

J is TRBJ1-1 and V is TRBV7-3; D is undetermined. CDR1 and CDR2 (germline): SGHTA, FQGTGA. This CDR3 spans 13 amino acids. Trimming cost V 4 bases and J 6 bases, with 12 bases left between them. The CDR3 loop reads CASSSKEAAEAFF. The DNA of the CDR3 is TGTGCCAGCAGCTCAAAGGAGGCGGCTGAAGCTTTCTTT.

This chain uses TRBV6-2 or TRBV6-3 with TRBJ1-5; D ambiguous. V shed 5 bases and J shed 3 bases, with 14 bases lying between them. This CDR3 contains 15 residues. Germline CDR1 reads MNHEY; CDR2 reads SVGEGT. The CDR3 protein is CASSQNPTYNQPQHF. DNA of the CDR3: TGTGCCAGCAGTCAAAATCCTACCTACAATCAGCCCCAGCATTTT.

CDR3 DNA: TGTGCCAGCAGCCCCCCCTCGGGGGGAGTGAGGGAAAAACTGTTTTTT. This gives the protein CASSPPSGGVREKLFF. The V gene is TRBV11-2, the J gene TRBJ1-4, with D possibly TRBD1 on 5 matching bases. This CDR3 region has 16 residues. Trimming shortened V by 5 bases and J by 8 bases, and 21 bases separated the two germline ends. The V gene's germline CDR1 is SGHAT and CDR2 FQNNGV.

This chain links TRBV6-5 with TRBJ1-1; weak D call: TRBD1 (6 bases). Trimming took 7 bases from V and 1 from J, leaving 16 bases between them. Germline CDR1 is MNHEY and CDR2 is SVGAGI. The CDR3 spans 15 residues. CDR3 DNA sequence: TGTGCCAGCACCCTCGGCCCGGACAGGAACACTGAAGCTTTCTTT. Translating it yields CASTLGPDRNTEAFF.

The chain is built from TRBV19 and TRBJ2-2, with TRBD1 as a possible D gene (6 bases). The CDR3 has 14 amino acids. Between the trimmed V and J ends, which lost 7 bases and 6 bases, there was a span of 15 bases. Per the germline V gene, CDR1 is LNHDA and CDR2 is SQIVND (reference sequence). In nucleotides, the CDR3 is TGTGCCAGTACTCTGATAGGGGGTTCCGGGGAGCTGTTTTTT. As protein: CASTLIGGSGELFF.

This clone was counted only a few times. V is TRBV24-1 and J is TRBJ2-7; 7 bases map to TRBD2. The CDR3 extends over 14 amino acids. V trimming: 0 bases; J trimming: 6 bases; junction bases outside the gene matches: 4. Germline V lookup: CDR1 KGHDR, CDR2 SFDVKD. The DNA of the CDR3 is TGTGCCACCAGTGATTTGGGCGGGAGCGGCGAGCAGTACTTC. Translation: CATSDLGGSGEQYF.

The chain links TRBV19 to TRBJ2-7; 11 positions match TRBD2. This CDR3 spans 16 amino acids. The junction had 9 bases not matched to a gene; V was cut back by 5 bases and J by 3 bases. Germline V CDR1 and CDR2: LNHDA, SQIVND (reference sequence). CDR3 DNA: TGTGCCAGTAGTCTAACGACTAGCGGGATTGGCTACGAGCAGTACTTC. Encoded protein: CASSLTTSGIGYEQYF.

The rearrangement links TRBV3-1 (or the pseudogene TRBV3-2) to TRBJ1-2; 9 bases are shared with TRBD1. CDR3 length: 15 amino acids. V trimming: 0 bases; J trimming: 4 bases; junction bases outside the gene matches: 3. Germline CDR1 reads LGHDT; CDR2 reads YNNKEL (reference sequence). CDR3 loop: CASSQDTQGAYGYTF. The CDR3 DNA follows: TGTGCCAGCAGCCAAGATACACAGGGGGCCTATGGCTACACCTTC.

The chain has TRBV25-1 and TRBJ1-4; tentatively, D is TRBD1 (6 bases). CDR3 length: 13 amino acids. Germline lookup yields CDR1 MGHDK and CDR2 SYGVNS. The V end lost 11 bases, the J end lost 1 base, and 11 bases lay between the germline ends. In DNA, the CDR3 is TGTGCCGTATCCAGGGGAACTAATGAAAAACTGTTTTTT. Its translation is CAVSRGTNEKLFF. The variable domain in full, with the rest retrieved from reference TRBV25-1 and TRBJ1-4, is EADIYQTPRYLVIGTGKKITLECSQTMGHDKMYWYQQDPGMELHLIHYSYGVNSTEKGDLSSESTVSRIRTEHFPLTLESARPSHTSQYLCAVSRGTNEKLFFGSGTQLSVL.

This clone occurred once. The genes are TRBV6-5 and TRBJ1-1; possibly TRBD1 for D (5 bases). V gave up 4 bases and J gave up 2 bases, with 14 bases separating them. The CDR3 consists of 15 residues. Germline CDR1 is MNHEY and CDR2 is SVGAGI. The CDR3 here is CASSSIGRVNTEAFF. DNA for the CDR3: TGTGCCAGCAGTTCCATTGGCAGGGTTAACACTGAAGCTTTCTTT.

The chain has TRBV2 and TRBJ1-5; 10 bases are a match to TRBD1. CDR3 size: 14 residues. The germline gives CDR1 SNHLY, CDR2 FYNNEI. V dropped 6 bases and J dropped 6; count of bases not matched to a gene: 5. This CDR3 reads CASRAGTGAQPQHF. DNA for the CDR3: TGTGCCAGCAGGGCCGGGACAGGGGCTCAGCCCCAGCATTTT.

This clone was seen once. V is TRBV12-5 and J is TRBJ2-3; D is ambiguous. Germline CDR1 and CDR2: LGHNT and FRNRAP. The CDR3 has 14 residues. V lost 1 base to trimming and J lost 5 bases, with 10 bases between them. The CDR3 is CASGLGVRGDTQYF. Written as DNA, the CDR3 is TGTGCTAGTGGTTTGGGCGTAAGAGGAGATACGCAGTATTTT.

This chain links TRBV12-3 or TRBV12-4 with TRBJ2-3; TRBD2 matches 11 bases. J gave up 7 bases and V 6 bases, and 3 bases lay outside the gene matches. This CDR3 is built from 13 residues. The CDR3 region is CASRTSGSNTQYF. CDR3 bases: TGTGCCAGCAGAACTAGCGGGAGTAATACGCAGTATTTT.

The CDR3 loop reads CASSPNSGGPNEKLFF. DNA of the CDR3: TGCGCCAGCAGCCCGAACTCAGGGGGCCCTAATGAAAAACTGTTTTTT. The J gene is TRBJ1-4, the V gene TRBV5-1; 8 nucleotides line up with TRBD1. This CDR3 region has 16 residues. J gave up 3 bases and V 4 bases, and 8 bases lay outside the gene matches. In germline, CDR1 is SGHRS, CDR2 YFSETQ.

V gene TRBV4-2 combines with J gene TRBJ2-3; tentative D call: TRBD2 (6 bases). The CDR3 runs 16 residues. The V gene's germline CDR1 is LGHNA and CDR2 YNFKEQ. The V and J ends lost 0 bases and 6 bases respectively, with 16 bases between them. CDR3 DNA: TGTGCCAGCAGCCAAGATCCCAGCGGTGGGGGGGATACGCAGTATTTT. Amino acid sequence: CASSQDPSGGGDTQYF.

This chain connects TRBV21-1 to TRBJ1-1. TRBV21-1 is a listed pseudogene. CDR3 size: 16 residues. DNA for the CDR3: TGTGCCAGCAGCAAACTAGGGAGCGCTCCGAACACTGAAGCTTTCTTT. This translates into CASSKLGSAPNTEAFF.

The chain's CDR3 is CASRTGRGSNTGELFF. In nucleotides, the CDR3 is TGCGCCAGCAGGACAGGGCGGGGATCGAACACCGGGGAGCTGTTTTTT. This chain joins TRBV5-1 and TRBJ2-2; D is perhaps TRBD1 (7 bases). The CDR3 extends over 16 amino acids. V shed 5 bases and J shed 0 bases, with 14 bases lying between them. Per the germline V gene, CDR1 is SGHRS and CDR2 is YFSETQ.

The V call is TRBV6-5, the J call TRBJ1-6; perhaps TRBD1 as D (5 bases). The CDR3 covers 14 residues. CDR1 is MNHEY, CDR2 SVGAGI, per germline. V was pared by 2 bases and J by 6 bases, with 8 bases between. Here the CDR3 reads CASSYRRGNSPLHF. The DNA of the CDR3 is TGTGCCAGCAGTTACCGGAGGGGTAATTCACCCCTCCACTTT.

The genes are TRBV2 and TRBJ1-4; D remains unclear. Germline V lookup: CDR1 SNHLY, CDR2 FYNNEI. Trimming cost V 9 bases and J 4 bases, with 12 bases left between them. The CDR3 has 13 amino acids. The CDR3 DNA reads TGTGCCAGTGTCCCAGTCCGTAATGAAAAACTGTTTTTT. This gives the protein CASVPVRNEKLFF.